Here is one T cell receptor beta chain with its context. Antigen: not known. The CDR3 runs to 18 residues. In germline, CDR1 is MDHEN, CDR2 SYDVKM. V gave up 8 bases and J gave up 1 base; unmatched junction bases: 14. Repertoires were generated with immunoSEQ multiplex PCR, while TCRdb's copy carries only in-frame clones and drops some. The sample shows 99,000 or so clones, approximately 86% of them seen only once. This sample stems from a study of T cell responses to AZD1222 COVID-19 vaccine. Findings of the study overall: Baseline antibody screening turned up just six or seven seropositive AZD1222 recipients. Repertoires in all cases were sampled only once the peak T cell response had passed. Dominant at 160-218 and 743-854, vaccine-associated CD4 TCRs also spanned spike. A mostly white British donor set with more females was recruited, and clonal diversity was possibly underestimated.

The chain combines TRBV28 with TRBJ2-6; 7 nucleotides line up with TRBD1. This receptor was obtained from an adult who received the MenACWY meningococcal vaccine as a control. This specimen was peripheral blood, taken 28 days after the second dose of the MenACWY control vaccine. CDR3 sequence reads: CASRYIQGKSSGANVLTF. The DNA for the CDR3 is TGTGCCAGCCGATATATACAGGGGAAGTCTTCTGGGGCCAACGTCCTGACTTTC.